This T cell receptor (beta chain) derives from a study of shared clonotypes between healthy human individuals. V was trimmed by 8 bases and J by 10 bases, leaving 10 bases between them. The CDR3 has 9 amino acids. Germline values: CDR1 GTSNPN, CDR2 SVGIG (reference sequence). Produced via immunoSEQ multiplex PCR; TCRdb's table is partial and in-frame only. The data hold about 2,200,000 clones, with roughly 91% observed a single time. It was CD45RO-negative cells, positively selected for CCR7, that made up naive CD8 cells, with terminally differentiated effector memory CD45RA+ cells excluded. The sequenced sample was naive CD8+ T cells from PBMCs. This TCR was sampled from a man aged 18 to 29 in good health. Some clones in this sample may be carry-over from other donors' samples. The genes are TRBV30 and TRBJ2-3; D is possibly TRBD2 (6 bases). CDR3 nucleotides: TGTGCCCTCGGGGACTCGCAGTATTTT. Protein: CALGDSQYF.